The rows below give T cell receptor beta chains drawn from one sample of a study of cytomegalovirus exposure and HLA in healthy donors. Measured with immunoSEQ multiplex PCR; TCRdb has only the in-frame clones, and not every one. In the table there are approximately 140,000 clones, over 70% of which are singletons. The sample consisted of PBMCs. The receptors originated from a male donor in good health and CMV-seronegative. Each CDR3 is given with its conserved first and last residue. The D gene is left open where the match is weak. Size tells how often a clone was seen (once, few, many) or the class of an expanded clone, and some rows leave it out.

>TRBV27|TRBJ1-2|.|TRBD1
CASSPWDRGRNYGYTF
TGTGCCAGCAGTCCCTGGGACAGGGGGCGAAACTATGGCTACACCTTC
>TRBV28|TRBJ2-1|.|.
CASSSPSTAVYNNEQFF
TGTGCCAGCAGTAGCCCCTCCACAGCCGTCTATAACAATGAGCAGTTCTTC
>TRBV2|TRBJ2-3|.|TRBD2
CASERGLLTDTQYF
TGTGCCAGCGAGCGGGGGTTACTCACAGATACGCAGTATTTT
>TRBV7-2|TRBJ2-3|.|.
CASSLAGFTDTQYF
TGTGCCAGCAGCTTGGCGGGGTTCACAGATACGCAGTATTTT
>TRBV5-1|TRBJ2-3|.|TRBD2
CASSSSRGGTDTQYF
TGCGCCAGCAGCTCCTCCCGGGGGGGGACAGATACGCAGTATTTT
>TRBV16|TRBJ1-6|.|.
CASSPWGGLNLHF
TGTGCCAGCAGCCCCTGGGGGGGGCTCAACCTCCACTTT
>TRBV5-1|TRBJ2-3|.|TRBD2
CASSASSGGSMTQYF
TGCGCCAGCAGCGCAAGCAGCGGGGGGTCGATGACGCAGTATTTT
>TRBV6-5|TRBJ1-3|.|.
CASRREGSGNTIYF
TGTGCCAGCCGTCGGGAGGGCTCTGGAAACACCATATATTTT
>TRBV19|TRBJ1-1|.|.
CATTGRAYEAFF
TGTGCCACTACAGGGAGAGCTTATGAAGCTTTCTTT
>TRBV4-1|TRBJ2-7|.|.
CASSQDVARASSEQYF
TGCGCCAGCAGCCAAGATGTGGCCAGGGCGAGTTCGGAGCAGTACTTC
>TRBV11-2|TRBJ1-1|.|TRBD1
CASQIGQVGAFF
TGTGCCAGCCAGATCGGACAGGTGGGAGCTTTCTTT
>TRBV6-1|TRBJ2-3|.|.
CASSEHQGRDTQYF
TGTGCCAGCAGTGAACACCAGGGAAGGGATACGCAGTATTTT
>TRBV5-1|TRBJ1-1|.|TRBD1
CASSLTGGTEAFF
TGCGCCAGCAGCTTGACAGGGGGCACTGAAGCTTTCTTT
>TRBV5-1|TRBJ2-7|.|TRBD1
CASSSRQGTDYEQYF
TGCGCCAGCAGCTCGAGACAGGGAACCGACTACGAGCAGTACTTC
>TRBV7-2|TRBJ2-7|.|TRBD2
CASSTSVSYEQYF
TGTGCCAGCAGCACTAGCGTGTCCTACGAGCAGTACTTC
>TRBV5-6|TRBJ1-1|.|.
CASSLQIANTEAFF
TGTGCCAGCAGCTTGCAGATCGCGAACACTGAAGCTTTCTTT
>TRBV28|TRBJ1-3|.|.
CASSFGGSGNTIYF
TGTGCCAGCAGTTTCGGAGGGAGTGGAAACACCATATATTTT
>TRBV18|TRBJ2-6|.|TRBD1
CASTLTGVGANVLTF
TGTGCCAGCACATTGACAGGGGTAGGGGCCAACGTCCTGACTTTC
>TRBV18|TRBJ2-3|once|TRBD2
CASSMTSGSTDTQYF
TGTGCCAGCTCAATGACTAGCGGTAGCACAGATACGCAGTATTTT
>TRBV5-8|TRBJ2-3|.|.
CASSFRTNTQYF
TGTGCCAGCAGCTTTCGGACAAATACGCAGTATTTT
>TRBV7-3|TRBJ2-3|.|.
CASSFTGGDTQYF
TGTGCCAGCAGCTTTACCGGCGGAGATACGCAGTATTTT
>TRBV4-2|TRBJ2-3|.|.
CASSQDRKRPSTDTQYF
TGTGCCAGCAGCCAAGATCGGAAGCGGCCCAGCACAGATACGCAGTATTTT
>TRBV4-2|TRBJ2-5|few|TRBD2
CASSQAPTSRQETQYF
TGTGCCAGCAGCCAGGCCCCGACTAGCAGGCAAGAGACCCAGTACTTC
>TRBV9|TRBJ2-3|few|TRBD2
CASSGDSLAGFTDTQYF
TGTGCCAGCAGCGGAGATTCACTAGCGGGGTTCACAGATACGCAGTATTTT
>TRBV28|TRBJ1-5|.|.
CASITGGVNQPQHF
TGTGCCAGCATCACTGGGGGGGTCAATCAGCCCCAGCATTTT
>TRBV28|TRBJ1-2|.|.
CASTTAQDRKNGYTF
TGTGCCAGCACCACAGCCCAGGACAGAAAGAATGGCTACACCTTC
>TRBV5-1|TRBJ2-1|once|TRBD1
CASSPGTGGPNEQFF
TGCGCCAGCAGCCCCGGGACAGGGGGCCCCAATGAGCAGTTCTTC
>TRBV4-3|TRBJ1-3|.|.
CASSQDRGLSGNTIYF
TGCGCCAGCAGCCAAGATAGGGGACTCTCTGGAAACACCATATATTTT
>TRBV28|TRBJ1-2|.|.
CASSLWGAGPGVAYGYTF
TGTGCCAGCAGTTTATGGGGAGCCGGGCCGGGAGTAGCCTATGGCTACACCTTC
>TRBV27|TRBJ2-5|once|TRBD1
CASRNTGGRETQYF
TGTGCCAGCAGAAATACAGGGGGCCGGGAGACCCAGTACTTC
>TRBV6-4|TRBJ2-1|few|TRBD2
CASSVAGGSYNEQFF
TGTGCCAGCAGTGTAGCGGGGGGCTCCTACAATGAGCAGTTCTTC
>TRBV27|TRBJ1-2|.|.
CASSPDPYLGYGYTF
TGTGCCAGCAGTCCCGATCCCTACCTTGGCTATGGCTACACCTTC
>TRBV27|TRBJ2-2|.|TRBD2
CASSLSRGAGTGELFF
TGTGCCAGCAGTTTATCGCGGGGGGCAGGCACCGGGGAGCTGTTTTTT
>TRBV2|TRBJ1-1|.|.
CASSGLTGTSNTEAFF
TGTGCCAGCAGTGGCCTAACCGGGACATCAAACACTGAAGCTTTCTTT
>TRBV9|TRBJ2-3|.|TRBD1
CASSGNRGQEGMGTDTQYF
TGTGCCAGCAGCGGGAACAGGGGGCAGGAGGGGATGGGCACAGATACGCAGTATTTT
>TRBV7-2|TRBJ2-7|.|TRBD2
CASSFTSGGTYEQYF
TGTGCCAGCAGCTTCACTAGCGGGGGGACCTACGAGCAGTACTTC
>TRBV4-1|TRBJ1-2|.|TRBD1
CASSVRDRANNGYTF
TGCGCCAGCAGCGTCCGGGACAGGGCTAATAATGGCTACACCTTC
>TRBV30|TRBJ2-7|.|.
CAWIRTESSYEQYF
TGTGCCTGGATCAGGACAGAGAGCTCCTACGAGCAGTACTTC
>TRBV9|TRBJ2-7|.|TRBD1
CASSVGVGQGYEQYF
TGTGCCAGCAGCGTAGGCGTAGGACAGGGTTACGAGCAGTACTTC
>TRBV5-4|TRBJ2-3|.|.
CASSLRQTRVTDTQYF
TGTGCCAGCAGCCTCCGACAGACCCGCGTCACAGATACGCAGTATTTT
>TRBV30|TRBJ1-2|once|.
CAWSANPTGGYTF
TGTGCCTGGAGTGCCAACCCGACGGGTGGCTACACCTTC
>TRBV5-6|TRBJ1-4|few|TRBD1
CASSPGQYNEKLFF
TGTGCCAGCAGCCCGGGACAGTATAATGAAAAACTGTTTTTT
>TRBV25-1|TRBJ1-1|.|.
CASSRRVIARASEAFF
TGTGCCAGCAGTCGCAGGGTAATCGCGCGAGCGTCCGAAGCTTTCTTT
>TRBV13|TRBJ2-7|.|TRBD1
CASSSRDRVYEQYF
TGTGCCAGCAGCTCCCGGGACAGGGTCTACGAGCAGTACTTC
>TRBV30|TRBJ1-2|.|.
CAWRAGGGDGYTF
TGTGCCTGGAGGGCCGGTGGAGGCGATGGCTACACCTTC
>TRBV20-1|TRBJ2-7|.|.
CSAGVGRQYF
TGCAGTGCTGGAGTGGGGCGGCAGTACTTC
>TRBV18|TRBJ1-1|few|.
CASSPGAQPEAFF
TGTGCCAGCTCACCAGGGGCCCAGCCTGAAGCTTTCTTT
>TRBV2|TRBJ2-2|.|TRBD2
CASRPLAGGYRELFF
TGTGCCAGCAGGCCACTAGCGGGGGGGTACCGGGAGCTGTTTTTT
>TRBV7-8|TRBJ2-1|.|.
CASSLGVRSNEQFF
TGTGCCAGCAGCTTAGGGGTTAGGAGCAATGAGCAGTTCTTC
>TRBV18|TRBJ2-1|.|TRBD2
CASSPQESGGYNEQFF
TGTGCCAGCTCACCACAAGAGAGCGGGGGATACAATGAGCAGTTCTTC
>TRBV19|TRBJ2-2|once|.
CASIRAGTDTGELFF
TGTGCCAGTATCCGGGCGGGTACGGACACCGGGGAGCTGTTTTTT
>TRBV19|TRBJ1-2|.|.
CASSMPWAPNYGYTF
TGTGCCAGTAGTATGCCGTGGGCACCTAACTATGGCTACACCTTC
>TRBV5-4|TRBJ2-3|once|TRBD2
CASSPSPGGTIDTQYF
TGTGCCAGCAGCCCGAGCCCGGGGGGGACGATAGATACGCAGTATTTT
>TRBV5-4|TRBJ1-4|.|TRBD1
CASSLRQGAGEKLFF
TGTGCCAGCAGCCTCCGCCAGGGGGCCGGCGAAAAACTGTTTTTT
>TRBV4-1|TRBJ1-1|.|.
CASSQETVGRDSPPF
TGCGCCAGCAGCCAAGAGACTGTTGGGAGGGATAGCCCCCCCTTT
>TRBV7-2|TRBJ1-1|few|TRBD1
CASSLHRGEEAFF
TGTGCCAGCAGCCTCCACAGGGGGGAGGAAGCTTTCTTT
>TRBV6-5|TRBJ1-2|.|TRBD1
CASSRGQGHGYTF
TGTGCCAGCAGTCGGGGACAGGGTCATGGCTACACCTTC